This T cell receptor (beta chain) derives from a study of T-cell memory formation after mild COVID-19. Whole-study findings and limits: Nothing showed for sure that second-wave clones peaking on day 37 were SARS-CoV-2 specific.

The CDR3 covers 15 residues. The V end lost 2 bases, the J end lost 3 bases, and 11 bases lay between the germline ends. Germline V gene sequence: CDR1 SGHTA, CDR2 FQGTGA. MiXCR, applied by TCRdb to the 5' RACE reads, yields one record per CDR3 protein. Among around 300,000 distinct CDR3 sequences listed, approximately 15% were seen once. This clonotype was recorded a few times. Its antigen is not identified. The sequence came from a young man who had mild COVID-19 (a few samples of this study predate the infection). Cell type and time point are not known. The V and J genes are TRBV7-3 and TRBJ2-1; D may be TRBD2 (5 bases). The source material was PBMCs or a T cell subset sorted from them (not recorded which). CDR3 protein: CASSLRGRDYNEQFF. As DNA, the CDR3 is TGTGCCAGCAGCTTACGGGGTAGGGACTACAATGAGCAGTTCTTC.